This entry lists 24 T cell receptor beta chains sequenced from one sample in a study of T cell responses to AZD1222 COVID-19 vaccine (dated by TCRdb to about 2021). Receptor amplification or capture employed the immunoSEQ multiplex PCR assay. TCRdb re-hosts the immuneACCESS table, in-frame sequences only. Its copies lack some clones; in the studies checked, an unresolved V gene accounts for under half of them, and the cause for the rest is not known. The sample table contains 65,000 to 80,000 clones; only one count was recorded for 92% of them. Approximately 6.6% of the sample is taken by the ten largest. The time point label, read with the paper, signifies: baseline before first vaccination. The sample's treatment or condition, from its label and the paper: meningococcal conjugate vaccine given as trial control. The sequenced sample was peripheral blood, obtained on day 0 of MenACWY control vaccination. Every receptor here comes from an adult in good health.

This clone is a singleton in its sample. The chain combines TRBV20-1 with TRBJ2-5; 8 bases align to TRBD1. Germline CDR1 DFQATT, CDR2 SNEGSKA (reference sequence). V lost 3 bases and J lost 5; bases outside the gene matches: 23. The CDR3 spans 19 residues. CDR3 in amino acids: CSASLGSPQGAGVWETQYF. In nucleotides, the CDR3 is TGCAGTGCTAGTTTAGGATCCCCGCAGGGGGCCGGGGTGTGGGAGACCCAGTACTTC.

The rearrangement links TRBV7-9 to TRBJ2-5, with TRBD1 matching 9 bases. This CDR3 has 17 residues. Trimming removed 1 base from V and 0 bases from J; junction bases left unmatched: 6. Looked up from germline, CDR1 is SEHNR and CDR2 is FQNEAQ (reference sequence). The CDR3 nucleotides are TGTGCCAGCAGCTTAGGGGCCGGGACAGGGCACCAAGAGACCCAGTACTTC. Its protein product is CASSLGAGTGHQETQYF. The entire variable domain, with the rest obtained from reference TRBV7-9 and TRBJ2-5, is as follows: DTGVSQNPRHKITKRGQNVTFRCDPISEHNRLYWYRQTLGQGPEFLTYFQNEAQLEKSRLLSDRFSAERPKGSFSTLEIQRTEQGDSAMYLCASSLGAGTGHQETQYFGPGTRLLVL.

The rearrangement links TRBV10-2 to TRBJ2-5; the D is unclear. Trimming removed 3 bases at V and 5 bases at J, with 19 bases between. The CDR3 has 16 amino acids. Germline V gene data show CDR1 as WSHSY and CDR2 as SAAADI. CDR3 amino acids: CASSDRGPQSQETQYF. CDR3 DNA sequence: TGCGCCAGCAGTGACCGAGGACCCCAATCTCAGGAGACCCAGTACTTC.

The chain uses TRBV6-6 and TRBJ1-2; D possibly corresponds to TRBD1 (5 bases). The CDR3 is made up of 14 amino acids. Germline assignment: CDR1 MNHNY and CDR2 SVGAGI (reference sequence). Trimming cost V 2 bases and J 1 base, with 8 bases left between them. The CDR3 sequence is CASSYDSYNYGYTF. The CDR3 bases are TGTGCCAGCAGTTACGACAGCTATAACTATGGCTACACCTTC.

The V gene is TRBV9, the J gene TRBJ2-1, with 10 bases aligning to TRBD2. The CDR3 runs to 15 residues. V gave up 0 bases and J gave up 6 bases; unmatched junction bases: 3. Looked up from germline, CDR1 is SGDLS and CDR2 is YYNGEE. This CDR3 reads CASSVGPSGSNEQFF. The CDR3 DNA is TGTGCCAGCAGCGTAGGTCCTAGCGGGAGCAATGAGCAGTTCTTC.

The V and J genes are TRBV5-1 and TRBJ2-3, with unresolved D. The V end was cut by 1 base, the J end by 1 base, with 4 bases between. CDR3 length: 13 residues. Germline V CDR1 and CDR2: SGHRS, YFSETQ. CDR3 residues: CASSLLGTDTQYF. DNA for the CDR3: TGCGCCAGCAGCTTGTTAGGCACAGATACGCAGTATTTT.

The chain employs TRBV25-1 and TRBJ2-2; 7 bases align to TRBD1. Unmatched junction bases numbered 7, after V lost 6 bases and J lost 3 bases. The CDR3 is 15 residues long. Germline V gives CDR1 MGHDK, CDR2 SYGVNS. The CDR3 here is CASRLTGWDTGELFF. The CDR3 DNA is TGTGCCAGCAGGCTGACAGGGTGGGACACCGGGGAGCTGTTTTTT.

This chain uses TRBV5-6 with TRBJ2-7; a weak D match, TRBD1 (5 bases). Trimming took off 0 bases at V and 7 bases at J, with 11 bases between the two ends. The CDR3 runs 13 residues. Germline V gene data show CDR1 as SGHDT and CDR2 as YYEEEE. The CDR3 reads CASSLVAGLEQYF. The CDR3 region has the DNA TGTGCCAGCAGCTTGGTGGCAGGGCTTGAGCAGTACTTC. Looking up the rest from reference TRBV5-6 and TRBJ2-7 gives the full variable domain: DAGVTQSPTHLIKTRGQQVTLRCSPKSGHDTVSWYQQALGQGPQFIFQYYEEEERQRGNFPDRFSGHQFPNYSSELNVNALLLGDSALYLCASSLVAGLEQYFGPGTRLTVT.

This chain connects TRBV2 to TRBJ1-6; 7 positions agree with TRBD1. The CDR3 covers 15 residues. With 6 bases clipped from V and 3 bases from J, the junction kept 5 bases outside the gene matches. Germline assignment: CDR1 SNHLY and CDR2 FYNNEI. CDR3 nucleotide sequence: TGTGCCAGCAGGAGGGACAGTCTCTATAATTCACCCCTCCACTTT. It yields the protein CASRRDSLYNSPLHF.

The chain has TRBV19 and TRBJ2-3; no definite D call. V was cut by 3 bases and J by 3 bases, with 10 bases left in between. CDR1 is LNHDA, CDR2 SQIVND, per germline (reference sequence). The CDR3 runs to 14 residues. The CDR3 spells CASSMVRATDTQYF. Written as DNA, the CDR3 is TGTGCCAGTAGTATGGTCAGAGCTACAGATACGCAGTATTTT.

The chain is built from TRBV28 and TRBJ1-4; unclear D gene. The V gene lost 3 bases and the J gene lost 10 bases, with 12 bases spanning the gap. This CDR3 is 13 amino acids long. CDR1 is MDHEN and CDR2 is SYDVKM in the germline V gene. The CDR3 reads CASSLAGFGKLFF. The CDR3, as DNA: TGTGCCAGCAGTTTGGCCGGGTTTGGAAAACTGTTTTTT.

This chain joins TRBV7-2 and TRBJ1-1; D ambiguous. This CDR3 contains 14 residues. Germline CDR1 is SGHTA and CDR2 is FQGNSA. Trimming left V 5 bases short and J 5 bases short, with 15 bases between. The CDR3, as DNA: TGTGCCAGCAGCCTCGGACTCGTGGGGACTGAAGCTTTCTTT. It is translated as CASSLGLVGTEAFF.

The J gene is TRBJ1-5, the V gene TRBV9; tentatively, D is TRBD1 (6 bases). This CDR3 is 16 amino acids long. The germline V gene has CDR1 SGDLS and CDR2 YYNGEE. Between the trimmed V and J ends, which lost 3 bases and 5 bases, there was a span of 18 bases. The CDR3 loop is CASSEGGLRADQPQHF. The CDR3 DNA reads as TGTGCCAGCAGCGAGGGGGGCCTCAGAGCGGATCAGCCCCAGCATTTT.

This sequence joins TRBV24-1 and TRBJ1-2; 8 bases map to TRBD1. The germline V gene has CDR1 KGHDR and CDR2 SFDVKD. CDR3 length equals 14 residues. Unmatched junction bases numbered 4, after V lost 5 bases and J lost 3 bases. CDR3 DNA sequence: TGTGCCACCAGTGGTGTGGGACAGGACTATGGCTACACCTTC. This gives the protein CATSGVGQDYGYTF.

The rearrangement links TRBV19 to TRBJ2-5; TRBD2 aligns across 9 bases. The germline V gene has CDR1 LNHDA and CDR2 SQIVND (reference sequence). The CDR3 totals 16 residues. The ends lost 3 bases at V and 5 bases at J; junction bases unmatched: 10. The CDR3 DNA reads TGTGCCAGTAGTATTGTAGTCGCGGGGGGGTCTGAGACCCAGTACTTC. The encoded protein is CASSIVVAGGSETQYF.

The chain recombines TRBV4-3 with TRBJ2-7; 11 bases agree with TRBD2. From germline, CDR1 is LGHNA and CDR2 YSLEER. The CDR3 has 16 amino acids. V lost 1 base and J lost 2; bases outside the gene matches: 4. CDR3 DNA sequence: TGCGCCAGCAGCCAAGGTAGCGGGGGGGCGCCCTACGAGCAGTACTTC. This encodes CASSQGSGGAPYEQYF.

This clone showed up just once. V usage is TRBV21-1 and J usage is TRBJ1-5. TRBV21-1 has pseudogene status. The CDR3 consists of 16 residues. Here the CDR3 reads CASTNQPSGSNQPQHF. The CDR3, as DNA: TGTGCCAGCACCAACCAACCCAGTGGGAGCAATCAGCCCCAGCATTTT.

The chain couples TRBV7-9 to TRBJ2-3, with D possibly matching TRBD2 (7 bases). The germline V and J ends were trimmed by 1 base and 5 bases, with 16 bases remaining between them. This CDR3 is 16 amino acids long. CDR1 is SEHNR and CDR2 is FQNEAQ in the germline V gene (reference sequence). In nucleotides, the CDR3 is TGTGCCAGCAGCTTAGGGTCCGGGGGGCGGCAAGATACGCAGTATTTT. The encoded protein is CASSLGSGGRQDTQYF.

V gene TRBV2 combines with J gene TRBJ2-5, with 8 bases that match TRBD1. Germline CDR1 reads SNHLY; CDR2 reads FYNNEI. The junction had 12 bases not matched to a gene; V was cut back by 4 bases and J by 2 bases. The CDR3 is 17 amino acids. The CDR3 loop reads CASSATTGGAIQETQYF. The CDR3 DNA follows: TGTGCCAGCAGTGCCACTACAGGGGGTGCCATTCAAGAGACCCAGTACTTC.

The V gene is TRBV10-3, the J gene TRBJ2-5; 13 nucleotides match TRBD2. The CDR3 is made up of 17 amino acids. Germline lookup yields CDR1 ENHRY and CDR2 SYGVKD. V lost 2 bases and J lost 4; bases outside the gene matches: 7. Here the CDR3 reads CAISEPTSGGSGETQYF. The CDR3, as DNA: TGTGCCATCAGTGAGCCGACTAGCGGGGGGTCGGGAGAGACCCAGTACTTC.

The CDR3 here is CASSLDRPGAEAFF. The CDR3 bases are TGTGCCAGCAGCTTGGACAGGCCTGGGGCTGAAGCTTTCTTT. V gene TRBV5-5 combines with J gene TRBJ1-1, with D perhaps matching TRBD1 (5 bases). Trimming removed 0 bases at V and 6 bases at J, with 12 bases between. The CDR3 is made up of 14 amino acids. Germline V gene lookup returns CDR1 SGHKS and CDR2 YYEKEE (reference sequence).

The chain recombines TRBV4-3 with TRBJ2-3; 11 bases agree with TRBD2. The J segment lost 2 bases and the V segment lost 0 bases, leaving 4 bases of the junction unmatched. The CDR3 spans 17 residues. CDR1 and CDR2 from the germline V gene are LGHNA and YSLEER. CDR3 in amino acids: CASSQEGTSGYTDTQYF. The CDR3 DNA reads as TGCGCCAGCAGCCAAGAAGGGACTAGCGGATACACAGATACGCAGTATTTT.

This chain's CDR3 is CASSYSRGESGYTF. CDR3 sequence (DNA): TGTGCCAGCAGTTACTCGCGAGGGGAGAGCGGCTACACCTTC. The chain joins TRBV6-6 to TRBJ1-2; tentatively, D is TRBD1 (5 bases). Deletions cut 0 bases from V and 8 bases from J, with 13 bases between. The CDR3 has 14 amino acids. The germline V gene encodes CDR1 MNHNY and CDR2 SVGAGI (reference sequence).

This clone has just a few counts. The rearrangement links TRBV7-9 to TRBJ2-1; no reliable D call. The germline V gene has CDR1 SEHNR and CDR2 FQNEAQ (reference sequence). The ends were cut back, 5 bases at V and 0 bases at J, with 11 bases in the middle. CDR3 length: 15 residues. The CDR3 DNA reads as TGTGCCAGCAGCCACCCGGCAATCTCCTACAATGAGCAGTTCTTC. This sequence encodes CASSHPAISYNEQFF.